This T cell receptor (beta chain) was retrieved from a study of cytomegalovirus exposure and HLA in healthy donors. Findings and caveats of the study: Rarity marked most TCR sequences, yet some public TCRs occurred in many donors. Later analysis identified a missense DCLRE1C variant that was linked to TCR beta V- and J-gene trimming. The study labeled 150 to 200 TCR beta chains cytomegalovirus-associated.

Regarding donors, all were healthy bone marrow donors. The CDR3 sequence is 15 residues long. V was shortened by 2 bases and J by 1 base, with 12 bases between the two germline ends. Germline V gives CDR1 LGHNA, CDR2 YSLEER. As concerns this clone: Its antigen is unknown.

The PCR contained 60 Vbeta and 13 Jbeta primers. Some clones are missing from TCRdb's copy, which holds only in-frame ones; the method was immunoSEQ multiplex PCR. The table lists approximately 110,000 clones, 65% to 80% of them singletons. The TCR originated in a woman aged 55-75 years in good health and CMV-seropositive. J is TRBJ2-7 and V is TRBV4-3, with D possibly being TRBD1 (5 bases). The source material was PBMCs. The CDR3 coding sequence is TGCGCCAGCAGCCAATGGGCAGGGCCTTCCTACGAGCAGTACTTC. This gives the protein CASSQWAGPSYEQYF.